The rows below give T cell receptor beta chains drawn from one sample of a study of T cell repertoires in cytomegalovirus infection. A single record per CDR3 protein comes from TCRdb applying MiXCR to the reads. The data contain 300,000 or so distinct CDR3 sequences, 9.6% of them singletons. Sequencing input: PBMCs. These receptors originate from a human donor in good health (CMV status not recorded). Some clones in this sample may be carry-over from other donors' samples. The conserved cysteine and the conserved F or W are not part of the CDR3 here.

V | CDR3
TRBV7-9 | ATPWLGANVLT
TRBV9 | ASSVGVTQY
TRBV20-1 | SARSPADTQY
TRBV5-8 | ASSLVSTGPQH
TRBV20-1 | SASRTGGHETQY
TRBV10-2 | ATWDRAEGSNQPQH
TRBV6-2/TRBV6-3 | ASSSLPGRSRENEAF
TRBV7-2 | ASSFDRGTYNEQF
TRBV5-1 | ASSPQGAYGYT
TRBV3-1 | ASSQGAGSSYEQY
TRBV28 | ASSLHGGLTDTQY
TRBV25-1 | ASRGAGIYIQY
TRBV7-9 | ASSLPWVSPEKLF
TRBV12-3/TRBV12-4 | ASSLLSSGELF
TRBV20-1 | SAIQRGVWNEQF
TRBV7-2 | ASSPFVEGERGYT
TRBV10-3 | AISGGGLNEKLF
TRBV20-1 | SARPGTANQPQH
TRBV2 | ASTEQHSNQPQH
TRBV29-1 | SVITGSNQPQH
TRBV27 | ASSSPTGRLNSPLH
TRBV14 | ASSLRTSDRGDIQY
TRBV28 | ASSLFARQQGYT
TRBV12-5 | ASGSLDQPQH
TRBV10-3 | AISESLNLKF
TRBV20-1 | SATRDVWGTQY
TRBV20-1 | SAIETTETQY
TRBV10-3 | ATTTGDLLSYEQY
TRBV6-6 | ASSFRTGGTEAF
TRBV20-1 | SAPRTWTDGYT
TRBV12-3/TRBV12-4 | ASTIGYGSNQPQH
TRBV7-2 | ASSLAGTAFPPLH
TRBV12-3/TRBV12-4 | ASRPTEFYGYT
TRBV11-3 | ASSVTGASTGELF
TRBV7-2 | ASSPPGRGETQY
TRBV6-5 | ASSYSSGVGGHGYT
TRBV5-5 | ASSWLGTGPYEQY
TRBV29-1 | SVEGRANTEAF
TRBV5-4 | ASSKMDRSTGANVLT
TRBV29-1 | SVETGGFGGYT
TRBV20-1 | SARGVDTEAF
TRBV28 | ASSLGDRGPEQF
TRBV7-3 | ASSQGQRNYGYT